This TCR beta chain was identified during a study of blood T cell repertoires in COVID-19. At the level of the study: Both acute and convalescent COVID-19 samples were obtained from the United States, Italy and Spain. In each case, the material was cDNA or gDNA derived from T cells, B-cell-depleted T cells, or PBMCs.

In the study's own analysis: It was from reference gene primer amplification that nucleated cell counts were estimated. The method was immunoSEQ multiplex PCR; TCRdb's version includes in-frame clones alone and lacks a portion of them. D and trimming come from the DNA, and the V and J calls and clone size come from that table. The profile shows about 50,000 clones, 91% of them singletons. This clone was seen once. The CDR3 sequence is 15 residues long. The germline V gene encodes CDR1 SGHTA and CDR2 FQGNSA. The germline V and J ends were trimmed by 6 bases and 4 bases, with 18 bases remaining between them.

The specimen sequenced was peripheral blood. The chain is built from TRBV7-2 and TRBJ1-2; possible D gene TRBD1, 6 bases. This clonotype was sampled from a man aged 50 to 59 with active COVID-19. The CDR3 DNA follows: TGTGCCAGCAGACCACAACAGGGTCTTAGCTATGGCTACACCTTC. It codes for CASRPQQGLSYGYTF.